The rows below give T cell receptor beta chains drawn from one sample of a study of cytomegalovirus exposure and HLA in healthy donors. Some clones are missing from TCRdb's copy, which holds only in-frame ones; the method was immunoSEQ multiplex PCR. Of about 120,000 clones detected, 77% appear once; the ten largest clones hold less than 6%. Sequenced sample: PBMCs. Source of these receptors: a man aged 18 to 29 in good health and CMV-seropositive. The CDR3 runs from the conserved cysteine through the conserved F or W. A D gene is named only where the DNA matches it firmly. Clone size, where shown, is once, few, many, or a class for clones that have expanded.

>TRBJ1-2|NA|TRBV25-1|NA
TGTGCCAGCAGTGACCAGGGAATAACTAACTATGGCTACACCTTC
CASSDQGITNYGYTF
>TRBJ2-2|NA|TRBV7-7|NA
TGTGCTAGCAGCTCCCCTAACACCGGGGAGCTGTTTTTT
CASSSPNTGELFF
>TRBJ2-7|NA|TRBV15|NA
TGTGCCACCCACCCGGCAGGGCTTGCCTACGAGCAGTACTTC
CATHPAGLAYEQYF
>TRBJ2-7|NA|TRBV7-7|NA
TGTGCTAGCAGCTTAGGGGCAGGGTACGAGCAGTACTTC
CASSLGAGYEQYF
>TRBJ2-7|NA|TRBV6-9|NA
TGTGCCAGCAGCCCCCGCCGACAGATTACCTACGAGCAGTACTTC
CASSPRRQITYEQYF
>TRBJ1-5|NA|TRBV6-5|NA
TGTGCCAGCAGTTACTCGGGAGGCAATCAGCCCCAGCATTTT
CASSYSGGNQPQHF
>TRBJ2-7|NA|TRBV6-1|NA
TGTGCCAGCAGTGACGCTGGAGACCCGTACGAGCAGTACTTC
CASSDAGDPYEQYF
>TRBJ2-1|once|TRBV4-2|TRBD1
TGTGCCAGCAGCCAAGATTTAGGGGGACAGGGTTTAGAGCAGTTCTTC
CASSQDLGGQGLEQFF
>TRBJ1-2|once|TRBV5-8|TRBD1
TGTGCCAGCAGCTACACCTCCAAGGACAGGGACTATGGCTACACCTTC
CASSYTSKDRDYGYTF
>TRBJ2-1|NA|TRBV7-2|NA
TGTGCCAGCAGCCTCGTCGGTGAGCAGTTCTTC
CASSLVGEQFF
>TRBJ2-1|few|TRBV7-3|TRBD1
TGTGCCAGCAGCTTAAGACAGGGAACCTACAATGAGCAGTTCTTC
CASSLRQGTYNEQFF
>TRBJ2-2|NA|TRBV10-1|NA
TGCGCCAGCAGCGCTTATTTACAGGGACGGGATGCCACCGGGGAGCTGTTTTTT
CASSAYLQGRDATGELFF
>TRBJ2-3|NA|TRBV5-1|NA
TGCGCCAGCAGCGTTGGGGACTCCCGCACAGATACGCAGTATTTT
CASSVGDSRTDTQYF
>TRBJ2-7|NA|TRBV6-5|TRBD1
TGTGCCAGCAGCCTGTTACGGACAGGGGAGACCTACTTC
CASSLLRTGETYF
>TRBJ2-1|NA|TRBV30|NA
TGTGCCTGGAGTGAAATCGACAATGAGCAGTTCTTC
CAWSEIDNEQFF
>TRBJ2-1|NA|TRBV2|NA
TGTGCCAGCAGAGGGCCTAGCGATCCTGAGCAGTTCTTC
CASRGPSDPEQFF
>TRBJ1-6|once|TRBV5-8|NA
TGTGCCAGCAGCTTGGGACTCTCAAGCTCCTATAATTCACCCCTCCACTTT
CASSLGLSSSYNSPLHF
>TRBJ2-2|NA|TRBV6-1|TRBD2
TGTGCCAGCAGTGAATGGCGGGGGGTTACCGGGGAGCTGTTTTTT
CASSEWRGVTGELFF
>TRBJ2-5|few|TRBV2|TRBD1
TGTGCCAGCAGACAGGGGGAGGAGACCCAGTACTTC
CASRQGEETQYF
>TRBJ2-1|once|TRBV13|NA
TGTGCCAGCAGCCCCTGGGGGGACAATGAGCAGTTCTTC
CASSPWGDNEQFF
>TRBJ2-7|NA|TRBV6-1|NA
TGTGCCAGCAGTGAACCGGGTTCGGAGGAGCAGTACTTC
CASSEPGSEEQYF
>TRBJ2-7|NA|TRBV7-9|NA
TGTGCCAGCAGCAGATGGACAGAGCGCTACGAGCAGTACTTC
CASSRWTERYEQYF
>TRBJ1-1|NA|TRBV5-1|NA
TGCGCCAGCAGCTTGAATAGTGCTGAAGCTTTCTTT
CASSLNSAEAFF
>TRBJ2-1|few|TRBV18|NA
TGTGCCAGCCAGAAACCAGGGAAGGATGAGCAGTTCTTC
CASQKPGKDEQFF
>TRBJ1-5|NA|TRBV19|NA
TGTGCCAGTAGTATTGCCAGGGCTTTACGACAGCCCCAGCATTTT
CASSIARALRQPQHF
>TRBJ2-2|medium-sized|TRBV6-6|TRBD1
TGTGCCAGCAGTTCCAGACAGGGGGCCATGGCCGGGGAGCTGTTTTTT
CASSSRQGAMAGELFF
>TRBJ2-7|NA|TRBV10-3|NA
TGTGCCATCAGTGATCCAGGGGACCGCGAGCAGTACTTC
CAISDPGDREQYF
>TRBJ1-1|NA|TRBV29-1|TRBD1
TGCAGCGTTGAGTTAGGGGGCGGGGACACTGAAGCTTTCTTT
CSVELGGGDTEAFF
>TRBJ2-2|NA|TRBV7-2|NA
TGTGCCAGCAGCCATGGGACTGCGCGAGGGGAGCTGTTTTTT
CASSHGTARGELFF
>TRBJ2-7|NA|TRBV4-1|TRBD1
TGCGCCAGCAGCCAAGATCGACAGGGGAGAGCCTACGAGCAGTACTTC
CASSQDRQGRAYEQYF
>TRBJ1-4|few|TRBV5-6|NA
TGTGCCAGCAGCTCAGATAGGGGGGGAACTAATGAAAAACTGTTTTTT
CASSSDRGGTNEKLFF
>TRBJ2-5|once|TRBV30|NA
TGTGCCTGGAGTTACTCAGGGCGTGGGACCCAGTACTTC
CAWSYSGRGTQYF
>TRBJ2-7|NA|TRBV6-4|NA
TGTGCCAGCAGTGACTCGACGGGGGGCCCATACGAGCAGTACTTC
CASSDSTGGPYEQYF
>TRBJ2-3|NA|TRBV18|TRBD2
TGTGCCAGCTCACCACCGCGGGGGGGCGTAGATACGCAGTATTTT
CASSPPRGGVDTQYF
>TRBJ2-7|few|TRBV20-1|NA
TGCAGTGCTCCGGGAGTGGACGAGCAGTACTTC
CSAPGVDEQYF
>TRBJ2-7|NA|TRBV27|TRBD2
TGTGCCAGCAGTTTATCGCCTAGCGGGAGTTACGAGCAGTACTTC
CASSLSPSGSYEQYF
>TRBJ2-3|NA|TRBV14|TRBD1
TGTGCCAGCAGCTTCGGACAGGGAAAAGCGTACGAGACGCAGTATTTT
CASSFGQGKAYETQYF
>TRBJ1-2|NA|TRBV2|NA
TGTGCCAGCAGTGACGGCAGGGTGCGTACCTTC
CASSDGRVRTF
>TRBJ2-1|NA|TRBV28|TRBD1
TGTGCCTGCAGTTTGCAGGGGGACTCCTACAATGAGCAGTTCTTC
CACSLQGDSYNEQFF
>TRBJ1-2|NA|TRBV19|TRBD1
TGTGCCAGTAGTATCCCCAGCAGGGGGACTAACTATGGCTACACCTTC
CASSIPSRGTNYGYTF
>TRBJ2-3|NA|TRBV11-2|TRBD2
TGTGCCAGCAGCTCCCGGGGTAGCGGGGGGACAGATACGCAGTATTTT
CASSSRGSGGTDTQYF
>TRBJ2-1|once|TRBV10-3|TRBD1
TGTGCCATCAGTGAGCCGATGACAGGGGGGAGCTACAATGAGCAGTTCTTC
CAISEPMTGGSYNEQFF
>TRBJ2-7|few|TRBV6-5|NA
TGTGCCAGCACCCTATCCAGGGGAACCTACGAGCAGTACTTC
CASTLSRGTYEQYF
>TRBJ1-1|NA|TRBV13|NA
TGTGCCAGCAGCATTACAACCAACACTGAAGCTTTCTTT
CASSITTNTEAFF
>TRBJ1-2|NA|TRBV6-6|NA
TGTGCCAGCAGCCGCGAACCTAACTATGGCTACACCTTC
CASSREPNYGYTF
>TRBJ1-2|NA|TRBV28|NA
TGTGCCAGCCAGAGGGGACACGTTAACTATGGCTACGCCTTC
CASQRGHVNYGYAF
>TRBJ1-2|few|TRBV6-5|NA
TGTGCCAGCAGTATTTCTGTCCGAGCCTATGGCTACACCTTC
CASSISVRAYGYTF
>TRBJ2-1|NA|TRBV27|TRBD2
TGTGCCAGCAGTTCTAGCGGGGGCCGCTACAATGAGCAGTTCTTC
CASSSSGGRYNEQFF
>TRBJ1-2|NA|TRBV7-2|NA
TGTGCCAGCAGCTTAGGAATCAGGGTTGGCTACACCTTC
CASSLGIRVGYTF